The 8 T cell receptor beta chains below come from one sample, sequenced in a study of cytomegalovirus exposure and HLA in healthy donors. PCR involved 60 Vbeta and 13 Jbeta primers. Measured with immunoSEQ multiplex PCR; TCRdb has only the in-frame clones, and not every one. The repertoire includes roughly 98,000 clones, around 80% of them detected once, and about 1.5% sits in the top ten. Material for sequencing was PBMCs. The receptors originated from a man aged 40-50 years in good health and CMV-seronegative.

This chain connects TRBV4-1 to TRBJ1-5, with 7 bases identical to TRBD1. This CDR3 is 16 amino acids long. V was pared by 1 base and J by 0 bases, with 3 bases of the junction left unmatched. Germline V lookup: CDR1 MGHRA, CDR2 YSYEKL. The CDR3 region has the DNA TGCGCCAGCAGCCAAGGACAGGGACCTAGCAATCAGCCCCAGCATTTT. It codes for CASSQGQGPSNQPQHF.

The chain carries TRBV10-3 and TRBJ1-2; 8 positions match TRBD1. The ends lost 7 bases at V and 8 bases at J; junction bases unmatched: 9. Germline values: CDR1 ENHRY, CDR2 SYGVKD. CDR3 length equals 13 residues. CDR3 nucleotide sequence: TGTGCCATCACCGACGGACAGGGCCAAGGCTACACCTTC. Translation gives CAITDGQGQGYTF.

V usage is TRBV11-2 and J usage is TRBJ2-3; TRBD2 matches 13 bases. CDR3 length equals 18 residues. V gave up 5 bases and J gave up 5 bases; unmatched junction bases: 13. The V gene's germline CDR1 is SGHAT and CDR2 FQNNGV. CDR3 sequence reads: CASSRGGLAGKRIDTQYF. The CDR3 DNA follows: TGTGCCAGCAGCCGAGGGGGACTAGCGGGGAAACGGATAGATACGCAGTATTTT. Looking up the rest from reference TRBV11-2 and TRBJ2-3 gives the full variable domain: EAGVAQSPRYKIIEKRQSVAFWCNPISGHATLYWYQQILGQGPKLLIQFQNNGVVDDSQLPKDRFSAERLKGVDSTLKIQPAKLEDSAVYLCASSRGGLAGKRIDTQYFGPGTRLTVL.

The rearrangement joins TRBV5-4 to TRBJ2-7; 8 nucleotides match TRBD2. The CDR3 is 15 amino acids. The germline gives CDR1 SGHNT, CDR2 YYREEE (reference sequence). V was clipped by 0 bases and J by 2 bases; unmatched bases: 4. CDR3 sequence reads: CASSLAGGAPYEQYF. DNA for the CDR3: TGTGCCAGCAGCTTGGCCGGGGGGGCTCCCTACGAGCAGTACTTC.

The chain uses TRBV30 and TRBJ2-3; D gene unclear. Germline CDR1 and CDR2: GTSNPN and SVGIG (reference sequence). CDR3 size: 15 residues. V was trimmed by 1 base and J by 1 base, leaving 12 bases between them. In DNA form, the CDR3 reads TGTGCCTGGAGTGGGGCTACCTTGCGCACAGATACGCAGTATTTT. This sequence encodes CAWSGATLRTDTQYF.

This clone appeared a single time. The chain has TRBV15 and TRBJ2-5, with 12 bases matching TRBD2. There are 15 residues in the CDR3. Germline CDR1 LNHNV, CDR2 YYDKDF (reference sequence). The V segment lost 1 base and the J segment 3 bases; nucleotides outside the gene matches: 0. CDR3 sequence (DNA): TGTGCCACCAGCAGAGGGACTAGCGGGAAAGAGACCCAGTACTTC. Amino acids: CATSRGTSGKETQYF.

V is TRBV5-5 and J is TRBJ2-7, with 7 bases lining up with TRBD2. CDR1 is SGHKS and CDR2 is YYEKEE in the germline V gene (reference sequence). With 0 bases clipped from V and 6 bases from J, the junction kept 9 bases outside the gene matches. The CDR3 is 15 amino acids. In nucleotides, the CDR3 is TGTGCCAGCAGCTTGGCAGCAGGGAGGGGATCCGAGCAGTACTTC. Translated, it gives CASSLAAGRGSEQYF.

This clone was counted only a few times. The rearrangement links TRBV28 to TRBJ2-4; D is unclear. The CDR3 consists of 13 residues. The V and J ends lost 5 bases and 1 base respectively, with 6 bases between them. From germline, CDR1 is MDHEN and CDR2 SYDVKM. The CDR3 sequence is CASSISAKNIQYF. The CDR3 DNA is TGTGCCAGCAGTATTAGTGCCAAAAACATTCAGTACTTC.